These T cell receptor beta chains were read from a single sample in a study of radiotherapy plus CTLA-4 blockade in lung cancer. TCRdb keeps only in-frame clones here, not all; method: immunoSEQ multiplex PCR. There are about 80,000 clones in the sample; approximately 86% occur only once, and around 0.85% lies in the top ten. Material: peripheral blood, obtained from a patient treated with radiotherapy plus ipilimumab. Every receptor here comes from a human donor with non-small cell lung cancer who had stable disease on radiotherapy plus ipilimumab. Both conserved end residues are part of each CDR3. The D gene is left open where the match is weak. Rows may omit the clone size; those that give it use once, few, many or a size class.

>NA|TRBV30|TRBJ1-3|NA
CAWTGISSDTIYF
TGTGCCTGGACTGGGATCTCCTCTGACACCATATATTTT
>NA|TRBV18|TRBJ2-7|NA
CASSPRSRDGVNYEQYF
TGTGCCAGCTCACCTCGGAGCCGGGACGGAGTTAACTACGAGCAGTACTTC
>NA|TRBV18|TRBJ1-6|few
CASSPFEGQGFSSPLHF
TGTGCCAGCTCACCATTTGAAGGGCAGGGTTTTAGTTCACCCCTCCACTTT
>NA|TRBV15|TRBJ2-7|NA
CATSDNYEQYF
TGTGCCACCAGCGACAACTACGAGCAGTACTTC
>NA|TRBV5-1|TRBJ2-5|NA
CASSLVETQYF
TGCGCCAGCAGCTTGGTGGAGACCCAGTACTTC
>NA|TRBV7-3|TRBJ2-5|NA
CASSPLGRGETQYF
TGTGCCAGCAGCCCTCTCGGCAGAGGGGAGACCCAGTACTTC
>TRBD2|TRBV9|TRBJ2-6|NA
CASSVSPPGGTGANVLTF
TGTGCCAGCAGCGTATCGCCCCCGGGGGGTACTGGGGCCAACGTCCTGACTTTC
>NA|TRBV27|TRBJ2-1|NA
CASSSGSRLPYNEQFF
TGTGCCAGCAGTAGTGGTAGCCGGTTACCCTACAATGAGCAGTTCTTC
>NA|TRBV16|TRBJ1-2|NA
CASSQERAYGYTF
TGTGCCAGCAGCCAGGAGCGGGCCTATGGCTACACCTTC
>NA|TRBV29-1|TRBJ1-3|NA
CSASLDRAGNTIYF
TGCAGCGCCTCCCTAGACAGAGCTGGAAACACCATATATTTT
>NA|TRBV14|TRBJ1-5|NA
CASSQVGSGQPQHF
TGTGCCAGCAGCCAAGTTGGGAGCGGACAGCCCCAGCATTTT
>NA|TRBV7-2|TRBJ1-2|NA
CASSSPIYGLLGYTF
TGTGCCAGCAGCTCTCCAATCTATGGCCTTCTAGGCTACACCTTC
>TRBD1|TRBV4-1|TRBJ1-4|NA
CASSQEAGGLPNEKLFF
TGCGCCAGCAGCCAAGAAGCAGGGGGCTTACCTAATGAAAAACTGTTTTTT
>NA|TRBV5-1|TRBJ2-7|NA
CASSLSAGYLYEQYF
TGCGCCAGCAGCTTGTCAGCAGGGTACCTCTACGAGCAGTACTTC
>NA|TRBV6-1|TRBJ2-5|NA
CASRTWRQQETQYF
TGTGCCAGCAGGACTTGGCGGCAGCAAGAGACCCAGTACTTC
>NA|TRBV5-4|TRBJ1-1|NA
CASRTGGNTEAFF
TGTGCCAGCAGGACCGGGGGGAACACTGAAGCTTTCTTT
>NA|TRBV6-1|TRBJ1-5|NA
CASSESSNYQPQHF
TGTGCCAGCAGTGAATCTTCTAATTATCAGCCCCAGCATTTT
>TRBD1|TRBV6-1|TRBJ1-5|NA
CASSEMGDRGQPQHF
TGTGCCAGCAGTGAAATGGGGGACAGGGGACAGCCCCAGCATTTT
>NA|TRBV4-2|TRBJ1-1|NA
CASSQEKGRGRTEAFF
TGTGCCAGCAGCCAAGAGAAGGGAAGGGGAAGGACTGAAGCTTTCTTT
>NA|TRBV9|TRBJ2-1|NA
CASSVGGNDYNEQFF
TGTGCCAGCAGCGTAGGCGGGAACGACTACAATGAGCAGTTCTTC